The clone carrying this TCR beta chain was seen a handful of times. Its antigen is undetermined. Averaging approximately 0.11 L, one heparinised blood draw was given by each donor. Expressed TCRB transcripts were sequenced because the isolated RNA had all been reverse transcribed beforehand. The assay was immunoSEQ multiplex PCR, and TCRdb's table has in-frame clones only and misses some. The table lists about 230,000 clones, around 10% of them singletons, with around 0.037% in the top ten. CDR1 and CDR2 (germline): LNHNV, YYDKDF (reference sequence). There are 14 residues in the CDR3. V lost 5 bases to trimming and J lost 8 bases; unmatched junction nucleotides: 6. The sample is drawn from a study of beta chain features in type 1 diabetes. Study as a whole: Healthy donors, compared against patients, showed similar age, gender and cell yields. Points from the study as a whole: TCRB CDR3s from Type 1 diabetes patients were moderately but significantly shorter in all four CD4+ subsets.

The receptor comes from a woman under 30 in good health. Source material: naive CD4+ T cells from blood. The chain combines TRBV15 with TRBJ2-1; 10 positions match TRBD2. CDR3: CATSPSGRGHEQFF. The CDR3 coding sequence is TGTGCCACCAGCCCCAGCGGGAGGGGCCATGAGCAGTTCTTC. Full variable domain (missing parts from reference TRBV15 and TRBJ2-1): DAMVIQNPRYQVTQFGKPVTLSCSQTLNHNVMYWYQQKSSQAPKLLFHYYDKDFNNEADTPDNFQSRRPNTSFCFLDIRSPGLGDTAMYLCATSPSGRGHEQFFGPGTRLTVL.